What follows describes a single T cell receptor (beta chain). Antigen: not known. The source of the sample is a study of response to subunit inactivated influenza vaccine. Findings and limits, study-wide: That few new T cells are recruited by each seasonal influenza vaccination was the authors' suggestion.

One entry per CDR3 protein, called by TCRdb with MiXCR from the RT-PCR reads. Of roughly 290,000 distinct CDR3 sequences in the sample, about a fifth were seen once. The sequencing used PBMCs from blood, collected about 20 months after vaccination. The TCR was taken from a man aged 50 to 69 who received an inactivated influenza vaccine.

CDR3 protein: CASSQVQGPQQYF. The DNA for the CDR3 is TGCGCCAGCAGCCAAGTCCAGGGGCCTCAGCAGTATTTT. J is TRBJ2-3 and V is TRBV4-3, with a weak D call TRBD1 (6 bases). The CDR3 is made up of 13 amino acids. V dropped 1 base and J dropped 11 bases, with 13 bases sitting between them. The germline gives CDR1 LGHNA, CDR2 YSLEER.